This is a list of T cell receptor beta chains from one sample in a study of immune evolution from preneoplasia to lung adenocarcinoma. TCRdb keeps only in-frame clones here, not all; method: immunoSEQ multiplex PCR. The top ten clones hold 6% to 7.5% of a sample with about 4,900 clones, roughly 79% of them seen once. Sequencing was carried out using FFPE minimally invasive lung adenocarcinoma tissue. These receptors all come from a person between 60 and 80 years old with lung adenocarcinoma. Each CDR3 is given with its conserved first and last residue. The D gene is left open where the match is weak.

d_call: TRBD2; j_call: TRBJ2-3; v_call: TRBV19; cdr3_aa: CASSIGTSGTDTQYF
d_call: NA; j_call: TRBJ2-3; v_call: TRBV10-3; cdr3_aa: CAISEVRDLRDTQYF
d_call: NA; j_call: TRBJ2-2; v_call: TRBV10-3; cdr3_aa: CAISSGLNTGELFF
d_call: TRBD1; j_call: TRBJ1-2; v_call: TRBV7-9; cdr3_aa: CASSYPGQGHGYTF
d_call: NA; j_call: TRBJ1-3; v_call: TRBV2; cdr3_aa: CASSVRRSGNTIYF
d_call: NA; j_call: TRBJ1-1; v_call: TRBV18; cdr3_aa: CASSPGPTEAFF
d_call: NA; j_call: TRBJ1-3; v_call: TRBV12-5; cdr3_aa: CASGLNTIYF
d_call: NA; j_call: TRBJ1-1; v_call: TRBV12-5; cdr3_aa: CASGFSGSIEAFF
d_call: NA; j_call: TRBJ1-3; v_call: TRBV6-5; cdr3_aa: CASSLDGSGNTIYF
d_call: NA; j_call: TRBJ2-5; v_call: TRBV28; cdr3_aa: CASSLNDRQETQYF
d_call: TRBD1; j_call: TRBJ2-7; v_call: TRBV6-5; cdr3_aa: CASRLGGTGSGEQYF
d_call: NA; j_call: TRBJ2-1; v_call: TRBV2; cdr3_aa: CASRARGGDNEQFF
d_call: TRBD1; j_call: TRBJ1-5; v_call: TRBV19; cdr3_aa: CASMGTGYQPQHF
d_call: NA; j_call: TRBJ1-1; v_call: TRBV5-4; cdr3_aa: CASGLVAMNTEAFF
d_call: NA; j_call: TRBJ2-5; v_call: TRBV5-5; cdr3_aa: CASSLQGSQETQYF
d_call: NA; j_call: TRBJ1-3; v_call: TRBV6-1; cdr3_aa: CASSEERRYYF
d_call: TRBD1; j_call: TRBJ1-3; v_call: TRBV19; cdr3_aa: CASSIRGTAVSGNTIYF
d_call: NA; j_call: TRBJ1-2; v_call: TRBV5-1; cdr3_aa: CASSLVGWDEGGYTF
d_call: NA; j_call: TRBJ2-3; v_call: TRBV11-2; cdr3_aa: CASSLIGADTQYF
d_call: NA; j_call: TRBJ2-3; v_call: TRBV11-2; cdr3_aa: CASSLRSTGRGTDTQYF
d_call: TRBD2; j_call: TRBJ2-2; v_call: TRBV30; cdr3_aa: CAWSASGRETGELFF
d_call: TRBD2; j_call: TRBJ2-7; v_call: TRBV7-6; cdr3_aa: CASSLALAGVVLYEQYF
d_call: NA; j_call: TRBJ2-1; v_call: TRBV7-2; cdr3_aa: CASSLNVAAIYNEQFF
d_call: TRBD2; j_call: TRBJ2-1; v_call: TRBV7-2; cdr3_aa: CASSYSGSRNEQFF
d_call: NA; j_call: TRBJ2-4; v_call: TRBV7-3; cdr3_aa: CASSLDAKNIQYF
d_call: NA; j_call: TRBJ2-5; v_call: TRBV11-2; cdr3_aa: CASSLDRKETQYF
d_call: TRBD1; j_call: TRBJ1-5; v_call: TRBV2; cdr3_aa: CASSLGTGGNQPQHF
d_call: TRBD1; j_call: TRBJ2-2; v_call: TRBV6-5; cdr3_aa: CASSHRGWGTGELFF
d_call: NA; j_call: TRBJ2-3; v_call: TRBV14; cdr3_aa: CASSQGDFTDTQYF
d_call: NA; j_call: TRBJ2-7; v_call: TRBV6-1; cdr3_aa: CASLGQYF
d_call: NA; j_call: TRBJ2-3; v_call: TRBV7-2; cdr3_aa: CASSAGTYPSTDTQYF
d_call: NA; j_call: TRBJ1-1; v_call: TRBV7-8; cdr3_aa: CASSSGGSPGETAFF
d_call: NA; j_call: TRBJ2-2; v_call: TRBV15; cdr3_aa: CATSRDIDTGELFF
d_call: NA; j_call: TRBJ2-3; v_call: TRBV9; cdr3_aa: CASSVDVALTDTQYF
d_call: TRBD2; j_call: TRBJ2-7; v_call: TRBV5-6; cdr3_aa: CASSLWTSGQQYF
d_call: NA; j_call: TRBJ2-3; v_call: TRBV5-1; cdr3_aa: CASSREGGTDTQYF
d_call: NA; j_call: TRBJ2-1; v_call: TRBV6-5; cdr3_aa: CASNKRGREDEQFF
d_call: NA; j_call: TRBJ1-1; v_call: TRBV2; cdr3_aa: CASSDRVAEAFF
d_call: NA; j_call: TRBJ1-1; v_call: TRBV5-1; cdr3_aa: CASRTNRDTEAFF
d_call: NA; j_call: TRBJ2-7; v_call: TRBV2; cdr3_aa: CASSETSYEQYF
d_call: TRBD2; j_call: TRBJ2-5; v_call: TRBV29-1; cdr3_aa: CSVEPLAGAGKTQYF
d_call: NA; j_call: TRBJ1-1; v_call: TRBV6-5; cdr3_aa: CTSSYVSGNTEAFF
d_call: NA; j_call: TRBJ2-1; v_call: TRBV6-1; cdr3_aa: CASARLDEQFF
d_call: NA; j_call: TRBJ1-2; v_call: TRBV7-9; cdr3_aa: CASSSSGAHYGYTF
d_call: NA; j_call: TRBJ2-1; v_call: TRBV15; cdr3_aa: CATSRAGTRRNEQFF
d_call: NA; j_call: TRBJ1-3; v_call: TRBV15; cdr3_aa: CATSRDQSRAGNTIYF
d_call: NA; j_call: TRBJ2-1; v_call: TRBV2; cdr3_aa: CASSAQTEPREQFF
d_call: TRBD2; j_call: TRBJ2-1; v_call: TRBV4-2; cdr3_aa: CASSQGSGLAYNEQFF
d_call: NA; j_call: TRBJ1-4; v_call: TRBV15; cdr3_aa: CATSRDRRGRDEKLFF
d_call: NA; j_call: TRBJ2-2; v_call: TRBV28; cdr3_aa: CASSPNDSGGELFF
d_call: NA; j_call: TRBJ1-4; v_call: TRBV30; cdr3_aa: CAWKINEKLFF
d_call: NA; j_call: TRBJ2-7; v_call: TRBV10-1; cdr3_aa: CASSGADSYEQYF
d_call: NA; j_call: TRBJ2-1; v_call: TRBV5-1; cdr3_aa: CASSLESQVDEQFF
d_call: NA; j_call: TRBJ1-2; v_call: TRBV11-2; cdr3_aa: CASSFGNGYTF
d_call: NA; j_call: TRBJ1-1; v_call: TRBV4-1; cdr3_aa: CASSQGSPNTEAFF